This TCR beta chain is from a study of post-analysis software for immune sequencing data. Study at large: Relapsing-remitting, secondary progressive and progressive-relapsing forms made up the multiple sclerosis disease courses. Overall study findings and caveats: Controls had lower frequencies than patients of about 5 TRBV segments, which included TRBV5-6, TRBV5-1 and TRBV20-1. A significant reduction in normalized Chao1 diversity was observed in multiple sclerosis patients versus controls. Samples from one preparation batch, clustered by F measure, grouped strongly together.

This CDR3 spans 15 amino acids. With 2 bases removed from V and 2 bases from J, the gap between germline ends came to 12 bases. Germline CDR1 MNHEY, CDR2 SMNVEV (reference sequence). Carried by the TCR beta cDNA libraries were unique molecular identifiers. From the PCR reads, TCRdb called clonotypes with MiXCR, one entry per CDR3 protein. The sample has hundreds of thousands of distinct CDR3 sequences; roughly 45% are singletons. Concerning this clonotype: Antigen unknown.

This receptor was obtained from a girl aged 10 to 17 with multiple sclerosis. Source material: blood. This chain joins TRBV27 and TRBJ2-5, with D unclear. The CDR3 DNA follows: TGTGCCAGCAGTTTAAATAGTGGGTCACAAGAGACCCAGTACTTC. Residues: CASSLNSGSQETQYF.